The next 5 T cell receptor beta chains were all read from a single sample in a study of blood T cells in healthy people across ages. Through a sample-barcoded 5' primer and a J-beta primer mix, a second PCR was run for about 7 to 12 cycles. A single record per CDR3 protein comes from TCRdb applying MiXCR to the 5' RACE reads. Of roughly 1,700,000 distinct CDR3 sequences listed, about 28% are singletons. The sequenced sample was blood. All receptors derive from a woman in her twenties or thirties in good health.

The rearrangement links TRBV20-1 to TRBJ2-1; D is uncertain. The germline V gene encodes CDR1 DFQATT and CDR2 SNEGSKA (reference sequence). The CDR3 loop spans 10 amino acids. V was shortened by 8 bases and J by 10 bases, with 12 bases between the two germline ends. The CDR3 protein is CSTNGYEQFF. DNA for the CDR3: TGCAGTACTAATGGGTACGAGCAGTTCTTC.

This clonotype occurred a few times. This chain uses TRBV18 with TRBJ1-2, with D hard to call. Germline assignment: CDR1 KGHSH and CDR2 LQKENI. Trimming pared 3 bases from V and 4 bases from J, leaving 12 bases between. The CDR3 has 14 amino acids. CDR3 in amino acids: CASSPWKLSYGYTF. The CDR3 region has the DNA TGTGCCAGCTCACCGTGGAAACTTTCCTATGGCTACACCTTC.

This clonotype was observed many times. The chain combines TRBV5-1 with TRBJ2-1; perhaps TRBD1 as D (5 bases). Germline CDR1 reads SGHRS; CDR2 reads YFSETQ. Trimming shortened V by 0 bases and J by 10 bases, and 11 bases separated the two germline ends. The CDR3 sequence is 13 residues long. The CDR3 nucleotides read TGCGCCAGCAGCTTGGATGACAGTCGGGAGCAGTTCTTC. It codes for CASSLDDSREQFF.

The chain joins TRBV3-1 to TRBJ2-1, with 10 bases identical to TRBD2. V lost 0 bases, J lost 7 bases, and 15 bases stayed unmatched. Germline CDR1 reads LGHDT; CDR2 reads YNNKEL (reference sequence). The CDR3 runs to 19 residues. CDR3 amino acids: CASSQEGKRAGGPMNEQFF. The CDR3 DNA follows: TGTGCCAGCAGCCAAGAGGGGAAGAGAGCGGGAGGGCCCATGAATGAGCAGTTCTTC.

As regards this clonotype: One end of the junction is discordant with germline, which a read error may explain. This chain joins TRBV9 and TRBJ2-1; a weak D match, TRBD2 (6 bases). The CDR3 contains 15 residues. Per the germline V gene, CDR1 is SGDLS and CDR2 is YYNGEE. CDR3 sequence: CASSGSGLARNEQFF. In DNA form, the CDR3 reads TGCGCCAGCAGCGGGTCGGGGCTAGCTAGAAATGAGCAGTTCTTC.